The 25 T cell receptor beta chains presented below share a single source sample, sequenced in a study of response to subunit inactivated influenza vaccine. TCRdb called the RT-PCR reads again in MiXCR, with one record for every CDR3 protein. The sample yields 500,000 to 600,000 distinct CDR3 sequences, roughly 15% seen once. Material: PBMCs from blood, obtained 11 to 12 days after vaccination. Receptors originate from a man in his forties or fifties who received an inactivated influenza vaccine.

The chain is built from TRBV7-2 and TRBJ2-7; possible D gene TRBD1, 6 bases. V shed 1 base and J shed 6 bases, with 13 bases lying between them. The CDR3 is 14 amino acids. CDR1 and CDR2 (germline): SGHTA, FQGNSA. The CDR3 sequence: CASSLVTGKGEQYF. CDR3 nucleotide sequence: TGTGCCAGCAGCTTAGTTACAGGGAAGGGCGAGCAGTACTTC.

The genes are TRBV12-3 or TRBV12-4 and TRBJ2-3, with unresolved D. V lost 4 bases, J lost 5 bases, and 13 bases lay in between. There are 14 residues in the CDR3. The CDR3 loop is CASSSPPLEDTQYF. CDR3 nucleotide sequence: TGTGCCAGCAGTTCTCCGCCTTTGGAAGATACGCAGTATTTT.

V usage is TRBV3-1 and J usage is TRBJ2-1; 10 bases are shared with TRBD2. Germline CDR1 and CDR2: LGHDT and YNNKEL (reference sequence). V lost 1 base, J lost 9 bases, and 9 bases stayed unmatched. The CDR3 spans 16 residues. CDR3 DNA sequence: TGTGCCAGCAGCCAAGTCCGGACTAGCGGCTTAGGTGAGCAGTTCTTC. It encodes CASSQVRTSGLGEQFF.

A few counts support this clonotype. The chain combines TRBV3-1 with TRBJ2-5, with TRBD2 matching 8 bases. J was trimmed by 5 bases and V by 1 base; bases with no gene match: 6. This CDR3 is built from 15 residues. Germline CDR1 reads LGHDT; CDR2 reads YNNKEL (reference sequence). DNA for the CDR3: TGTGCCAGCAGCCAAGGCGGGACTAGATGGGAGACCCAGTACTTC. This gives the protein CASSQGGTRWETQYF.

This chain uses TRBV6-1 with TRBJ2-1; tentative D call: TRBD1 (7 bases). There are 16 residues in the CDR3. Trimming took 4 bases from V and 10 from J, leaving 23 bases between them. The V gene's germline CDR1 is MNHNS and CDR2 SASEGT. CDR3 bases: TGTGCCAGCAGTGGAAGCAAGGGGGCGGGATTCCGGGAGCAGTTCTTC. It specifies CASSGSKGAGFREQFF.

The chain recombines TRBV5-6 with TRBJ1-1, with D perhaps TRBD1 (6 bases). The CDR3 contains 15 residues. Deletions cut 3 bases from V and 1 base from J, with 13 bases between. Looked up from germline, CDR1 is SGHDT and CDR2 is YYEEEE. The CDR3 sequence is CASSWGTQGNTEAFF. The CDR3 DNA is TGTGCCAGCAGCTGGGGTACACAGGGGAACACTGAAGCTTTCTTT.

In its sample, this clonotype was seen a few times. The chain joins TRBV5-5 to TRBJ2-2; D could derive from TRBD1 or TRBD2 (6 bases each). Germline lookup yields CDR1 SGHKS and CDR2 YYEKEE (reference sequence). The V gene lost 1 base and the J gene lost 3 bases, with 19 bases spanning the gap. CDR3 length: 18 residues. CDR3 residues: CASSLRVGPGAHTGELFF. In DNA, the CDR3 is TGTGCCAGCAGCTTGCGTGTTGGCCCGGGGGCGCACACCGGGGAGCTGTTTTTT.

The chain combines TRBV5-1 with TRBJ1-1; 9 bases fit TRBD1. The germline gives CDR1 SGHRS, CDR2 YFSETQ. V gave up 0 bases and J gave up 4 bases; unmatched junction bases: 7. CDR3 size: 16 residues. Here the CDR3 DNA reads TGCGCCAGCAGCTTGGGCTGGACAGGGGAGGGCACTGAAGCTTTCTTT. It translates to CASSLGWTGEGTEAFF.

This rearrangement joins TRBV20-1 to TRBJ1-2; 7 positions agree with TRBD1. V trimming: 4 bases; J trimming: 0 bases; junction bases outside the gene matches: 8. Germline lookup yields CDR1 DFQATT and CDR2 SNEGSKA (reference sequence). The CDR3 is 15 amino acids. CDR3 residues: CSAIPTGQANYGYTF. The CDR3 DNA is TGCAGTGCTATCCCTACAGGACAGGCTAACTATGGCTACACCTTC.

This clonotype was counted only a few times. The chain couples TRBV4-2 to TRBJ2-1; 10 bases map to TRBD2. Germline V CDR1 and CDR2: LGHNA, YNFKEQ. With V trimmed by 2 bases and J by 5 bases, 12 bases remained unmatched. This CDR3 region has 18 residues. Here the CDR3 reads CASSQRGVLAGRNNEQFF. The CDR3 region has the DNA TGTGCCAGCAGCCAACGGGGGGTACTAGCGGGGAGAAACAATGAGCAGTTCTTC.

The V call is TRBV29-1, the J call TRBJ2-3; 9 bases are a match to TRBD2. Looked up from germline, CDR1 is SQVTM and CDR2 is ANQGSEA. The length of the CDR3 is 13 residues. V lost 2 bases and J lost 4; bases outside the gene matches: 1. The CDR3 coding sequence is TGCAGCGTTGAACTAGCGGGACCAGATACGCAGTATTTT. Its protein product is CSVELAGPDTQYF.

This chain connects TRBV28 to TRBJ2-1, with TRBD1 as a possible D gene (6 bases). From germline, CDR1 is MDHEN and CDR2 SYDVKM. This CDR3 region has 14 residues. Trimming shortened V by 3 bases and J by 9 bases, and 15 bases separated the two germline ends. CDR3 coding DNA: TGTGCCAGCAGTTTTACCGGGACACTTCTTGAGCAGTTCTTC. Its protein is CASSFTGTLLEQFF.

As DNA, the CDR3 is TGTGCCAGCAGTTACTACAGGGGGCTGAGCACAGATACGCAGTATTTT. Its protein is CASSYYRGLSTDTQYF. This chain uses TRBV6-5 with TRBJ2-3, with 9 bases lining up with TRBD1. After removal of 1 base from V and 0 bases from J, the junction contained 2 bases not matched to a gene. Germline CDR1 reads MNHEY; CDR2 reads SVGAGI. The CDR3 runs 16 residues.

The gene calls are TRBV4-2 and TRBJ2-2; 10 bases line up with TRBD2. The V and J ends lost 4 bases and 4 bases, in that order; junction bases with no gene match: 3. CDR1 and CDR2 from the germline V gene are LGHNA and YNFKEQ. The CDR3 spans 15 residues. In nucleotides, the CDR3 is TGTGCCAGCAGCCTTAGCGGGAGGAGCACCGGGGAGCTGTTTTTT. Encoded protein: CASSLSGRSTGELFF.

The chain combines TRBV10-2 with TRBJ1-2, with 7 bases fitting TRBD1. J gave up 0 bases and V 3 bases, and 4 bases lay outside the gene matches. Germline V gives CDR1 WSHSY, CDR2 SAAADI. The CDR3 contains 15 residues. DNA for the CDR3: TGCGCCAGCAGTGACCCTGGGACAGCTAACTATGGCTACACCTTC. Amino acids: CASSDPGTANYGYTF.

J is TRBJ1-5 and V is TRBV5-5; 7 bases are a match to TRBD1. CDR1 and CDR2 (germline): SGHKS, YYEKEE (reference sequence). The CDR3 contains 16 residues. V lost 4 bases and J lost 4; bases outside the gene matches: 11. Here the CDR3 reads CASSLLTGTVNQPQHF. For the CDR3, the DNA is TGTGCCAGCAGCCTCCTTACCGGGACAGTGAATCAGCCCCAGCATTTT.

This clonotype was picked up many times. This chain uses TRBV10-3 with TRBJ2-7; D possibly corresponds to TRBD1 (6 bases). The CDR3 runs 16 residues. Germline CDR1 and CDR2: ENHRY and SYGVKD. The ends were cut back, 3 bases at V and 1 base at J, with 16 bases in the middle. The CDR3 reads CAISEAGGRVSYEQYF. The DNA of the CDR3 is TGTGCCATCAGTGAAGCTGGGGGCCGTGTTTCCTACGAGCAGTACTTC.

Many counts were recorded for this clonotype. J is TRBJ2-1 and V is TRBV29-1, with TRBD2 matching over 7 bases. Unmatched junction bases numbered 7, after V lost 2 bases and J lost 0 bases. The CDR3 has 16 amino acids. CDR1 is SQVTM and CDR2 is ANQGSEA in the germline V gene. The CDR3 loop reads CSVEPRGGSSYNEQFF. The CDR3 nucleotides read TGCAGCGTTGAACCCCGGGGCGGGAGCTCCTACAATGAGCAGTTCTTC.

There are many counts of this clonotype. The chain employs TRBV6-2 or TRBV6-3 and TRBJ2-2; 7 bases are shared with TRBD1. The CDR3 is made up of 15 amino acids. The junction had 6 bases not matched to a gene; V was cut back by 5 bases and J by 3 bases. Per the germline V gene, CDR1 is MNHEY and CDR2 is SVGEGT. The CDR3 sequence: CASSDGQVHTGELFF. CDR3 sequence (DNA): TGTGCCAGCAGTGACGGACAGGTTCACACCGGGGAGCTGTTTTTT.

This clonotype appeared many times. The chain joins TRBV19 to TRBJ2-7; D could derive from TRBD1 or TRBD2 (8 bases each). Trimming stripped 5 bases from V and 3 bases from J, with 29 bases between. Germline CDR1 is LNHDA and CDR2 is SQIVND (reference sequence). The CDR3 runs 19 residues. The DNA of the CDR3 is TGTGCCAGTAGTCCGGCAGGGGGCTTGGTCAAGCGGGGGAGCTACGAGCAGTACTTC. Translation: CASSPAGGLVKRGSYEQYF. Full variable domain (outside the CDR3, taken from reference TRBV19 and TRBJ2-7): DGGITQSPKYLFRKEGQNVTLSCEQNLNHDAMYWYRQDPGQGLRLIYYSQIVNDFQKGDIAEGYSVSREKKESFPLTVTSAQKNPTAFYLCASSPAGGLVKRGSYEQYFGPGTRLTVT.

This clonotype was counted many times. Here the CDR3 omits its conserved ending phenylalanine or tryptophan, so a read error is the likely source. Because the CDR3's place on the DNA is in doubt, the DNA is left out and the CDR3 is given as listed by TCRdb. The genes are TRBV25-1 and TRBJ2-1; the D segment call TRBD1 is taken from the table without a DNA check. Counting both end residues, the CDR3 totals 13 amino acids. Germline assignment: CDR1 MGHDK and CDR2 SYGVNS. CDR3 sequence: CASSEWDGGRRDL.

In this sample, this clonotype turned up a few times. This rearrangement joins TRBV20-1 to TRBJ1-1; 7 nucleotides align to TRBD1. Germline V CDR1 and CDR2: DFQATT, SNEGSKA (reference sequence). The CDR3 is 16 residues long. J gave up 0 bases and V 0 bases, and 7 bases lay outside the gene matches. CDR3 in DNA: TGCAGTGCTAGAGATCCCCGACAGGGACTGAACACTGAAGCTTTCTTT. Translated: CSARDPRQGLNTEAFF.

This clonotype was observed a handful of times. The chain has TRBV5-1 and TRBJ2-5, with D maybe TRBD1 (6 bases). CDR3 length: 14 amino acids. Germline loops: CDR1 SGHRS, CDR2 YFSETQ. V lost 4 bases, J lost 2 bases, and 12 bases lay in between. DNA for the CDR3: TGCGCCAGCAGCCTGGGACACATACAAGAGACCCAGTACTTC. Translated, it gives CASSLGHIQETQYF.

This clonotype was seen only a few times. The chain couples TRBV12-3 or TRBV12-4 to TRBJ1-2, with D tentatively TRBD1 (5 bases). The CDR3 has 13 residues. Deletions cut 6 bases from V and 6 bases from J, with 14 bases between. The DNA for the CDR3 is TGTGCCAGCAGCCGGGGCGACTATGATGGCTACACCTTC. It translates to CASSRGDYDGYTF.

This clonotype was detected a few times. Relative to the germline gene, one junction end is altered; a read error may explain this. The chain uses TRBV7-7 and TRBJ2-5, with TRBD2 identical over 11 bases. Germline-derived CDR1 and CDR2 are SSHAT and FNYEAQ (reference sequence). The CDR3 is 16 amino acids. This CDR3 is CASSRITSGGSETQYF. The CDR3 DNA is TGTGCTAGCAGCCGGATAACTAGCGGGGGTTCAGAGACCCAGTACTTC.